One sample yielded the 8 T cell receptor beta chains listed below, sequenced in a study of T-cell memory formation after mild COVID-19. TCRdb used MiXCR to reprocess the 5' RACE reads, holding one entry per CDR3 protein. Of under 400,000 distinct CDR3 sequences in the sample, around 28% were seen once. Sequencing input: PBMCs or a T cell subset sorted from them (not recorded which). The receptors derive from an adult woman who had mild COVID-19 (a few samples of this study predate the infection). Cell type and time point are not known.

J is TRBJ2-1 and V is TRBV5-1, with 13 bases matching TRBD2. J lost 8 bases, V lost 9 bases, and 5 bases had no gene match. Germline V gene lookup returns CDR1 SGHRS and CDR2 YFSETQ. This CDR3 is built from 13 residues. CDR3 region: CATTSGRADEQFF. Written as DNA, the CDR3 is TGCGCCACCACTAGCGGGAGGGCCGATGAGCAGTTCTTC.

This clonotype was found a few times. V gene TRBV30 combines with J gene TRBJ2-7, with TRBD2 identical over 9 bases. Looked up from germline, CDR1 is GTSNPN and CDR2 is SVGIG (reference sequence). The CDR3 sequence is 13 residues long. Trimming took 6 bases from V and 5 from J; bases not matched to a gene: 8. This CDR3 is CACSSGSPNEQYF. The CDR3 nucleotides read TGTGCCTGTAGTAGCGGGAGTCCCAACGAGCAGTACTTC.

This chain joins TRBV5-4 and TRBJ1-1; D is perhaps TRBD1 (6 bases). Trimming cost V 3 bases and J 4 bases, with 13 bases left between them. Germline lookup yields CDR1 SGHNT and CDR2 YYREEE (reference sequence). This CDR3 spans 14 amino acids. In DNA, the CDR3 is TGTGCCAGCAGCTCCCAGGGGACGGTCACTGAAGCTTTCTTT. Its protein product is CASSSQGTVTEAFF.

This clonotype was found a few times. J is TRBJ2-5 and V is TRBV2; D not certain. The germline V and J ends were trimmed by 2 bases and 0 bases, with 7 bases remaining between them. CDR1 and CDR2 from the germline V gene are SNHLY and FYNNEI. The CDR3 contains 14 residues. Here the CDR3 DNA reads TGTGCCAGCAGTGAACAGCTTTACCAAGAGACCCAGTACTTC. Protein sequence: CASSEQLYQETQYF.

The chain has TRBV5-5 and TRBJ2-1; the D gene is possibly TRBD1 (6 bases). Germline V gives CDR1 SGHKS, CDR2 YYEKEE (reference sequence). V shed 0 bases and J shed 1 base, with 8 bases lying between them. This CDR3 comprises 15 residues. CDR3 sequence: CASSLDQGSYNEQFF. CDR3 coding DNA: TGTGCCAGCAGCTTGGACCAGGGGTCCTACAATGAGCAGTTCTTC.

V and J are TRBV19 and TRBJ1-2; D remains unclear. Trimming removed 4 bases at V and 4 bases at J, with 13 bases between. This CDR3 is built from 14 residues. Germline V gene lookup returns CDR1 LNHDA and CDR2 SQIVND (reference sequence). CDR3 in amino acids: CASSTLSGFYGYTF. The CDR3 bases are TGTGCCAGTAGTACACTTTCCGGTTTCTATGGCTACACCTTC.

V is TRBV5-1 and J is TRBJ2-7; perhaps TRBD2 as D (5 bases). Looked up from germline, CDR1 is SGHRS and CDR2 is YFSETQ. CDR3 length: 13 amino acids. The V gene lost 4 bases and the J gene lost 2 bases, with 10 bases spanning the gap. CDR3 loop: CASSPEVAYEQYF. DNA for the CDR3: TGCGCCAGCAGCCCGGAGGTGGCCTACGAGCAGTACTTC.

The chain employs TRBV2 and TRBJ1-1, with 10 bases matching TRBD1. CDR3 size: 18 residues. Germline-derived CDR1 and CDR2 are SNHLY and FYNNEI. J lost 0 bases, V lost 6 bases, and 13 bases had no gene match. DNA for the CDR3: TGTGCCAGCAGAACTCCGGGACAGGGGCCTTCCATGAACACTGAAGCTTTCTTT. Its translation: CASRTPGQGPSMNTEAFF. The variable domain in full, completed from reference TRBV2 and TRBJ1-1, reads EPEVTQTPSHQVTQMGQEVILRCVPISNHLYFYWYRQILGQKVEFLVSFYNNEISEKSEIFDDQFSVERPDGSNFTLKIRSTKLEDSAMYFCASRTPGQGPSMNTEAFFGQGTRLTVV.